Following are 16 T cell receptor beta chains from one sample sequenced in a study of cytomegalovirus exposure and HLA in healthy donors. Primers included in the PCR were 60 Vbeta and 13 Jbeta primers. Repertoires were generated with immunoSEQ multiplex PCR, while TCRdb's copy carries only in-frame clones and drops some. This table holds under 110,000 clones, 65% to 85% found once. The sample taken for sequencing was PBMCs. The receptors were sampled from a woman in her thirties or forties in good health and CMV-seronegative.

The chain couples TRBV27 to TRBJ1-1; D is perhaps TRBD1 (6 bases). Trimming shortened V by 8 bases and J by 1 base, and 17 bases separated the two germline ends. Germline V gives CDR1 MNHEY, CDR2 SMNVEV (reference sequence). The CDR3 runs 15 residues. The CDR3 protein is CASSTQGLSNTEAFF. The CDR3, as DNA: TGTGCCAGCTCAACCCAGGGGCTTTCGAACACTGAAGCTTTCTTT.

CDR3 coding DNA: TGCGCCAGCAGCCAGTCACAGGGGGCGAGAAGAGAAGCTTTCTTT. Encoded protein: CASSQSQGARREAFF. This chain uses TRBV4-3 with TRBJ1-1, with 9 bases aligning to TRBD1. Germline CDR1 reads LGHNA; CDR2 reads YSLEER. This CDR3 comprises 15 residues. V was clipped by 3 bases and J by 8 bases; unmatched bases: 10.

The J gene is TRBJ2-5, the V gene TRBV27; perhaps TRBD2 as D (5 bases). The assigned J gene may be wrong: the sequence end matches TRBJ2-7 better. The germline CDR1 and CDR2 sequences are MNHEY and SMNVEV (reference sequence). CDR3 size: 14 residues. The CDR3 coding sequence is TGTGCCAGCAGTCCGAGATTCGGGGTCTACGAGCAGTACTTC. Translating gives CASSPRFGVYEQYF.

The rearrangement joins TRBV27 to TRBJ2-7; possibly TRBD2 for D (6 bases). CDR1 and CDR2 (germline): MNHEY, SMNVEV (reference sequence). This CDR3 is 14 amino acids long. Trimming took off 3 bases at V and 2 bases at J, with 11 bases between the two ends. The CDR3 region has the DNA TGTGCCAGCAGTTTGGGGAGGACGGCCTACGAGCAGTACTTC. Translation gives CASSLGRTAYEQYF.

CDR3 nucleotide sequence: TGCGCCAGCAGCCAAGATCGGCAGGGGGTCGATACGCAGTATTTT. Encoded protein: CASSQDRQGVDTQYF. V is TRBV4-3 and J is TRBJ2-3; 7 nucleotides align to TRBD1. With 0 bases clipped from V and 6 bases from J, the junction kept 6 bases outside the gene matches. The CDR3 loop spans 15 amino acids. Germline values: CDR1 LGHNA, CDR2 YSLEER.

The table lists this clone with a count of one. This chain joins TRBV9 and TRBJ2-2, with no clear D. Trimming pared 0 bases from V and 3 bases from J, leaving 12 bases between. The CDR3 is 16 amino acids. Looked up from germline, CDR1 is SGDLS and CDR2 is YYNGEE. In nucleotides, the CDR3 is TGTGCCAGCAGCGTAGTATCCCGGGTAGACACCGGGGAGCTGTTTTTT. It translates to CASSVVSRVDTGELFF.

This chain links TRBV18 with TRBJ1-1; D is unclear. Germline CDR1 is KGHSH and CDR2 is LQKENI. V was shortened by 8 bases and J by 1 base, with 14 bases between the two germline ends. The length of the CDR3 is 14 residues. The CDR3 here is CASAPSGRNTEAFF. The CDR3, as DNA: TGTGCCAGCGCCCCGTCAGGCAGGAACACTGAAGCTTTCTTT. The entire variable domain, with the rest obtained from reference TRBV18 and TRBJ1-1, is as follows: NAGVMQNPRHLVRRRGQEARLRCSPMKGHSHVYWYRQLPEEGLKFMVYLQKENIIDESGMPKERFSAEFPKEGPSILRIQQVVRGDSAAYFCASAPSGRNTEAFFGQGTRLTVV.

The CDR3: CASSPFGSSYNEQFF. The CDR3 DNA sequence: TGTGCCAGCAGCCCATTTGGGAGCTCCTACAATGAGCAGTTCTTC. The chain joins TRBV11-2 to TRBJ2-1; a weak D match, TRBD2 (5 bases). Trimming removed 5 bases from V and 0 bases from J, with 11 bases in between. Per the germline V gene, CDR1 is SGHAT and CDR2 is FQNNGV. CDR3 length: 15 amino acids.

This clone was observed once. This chain joins TRBV11-2 and TRBJ2-1; D is perhaps TRBD1 (5 bases). V was shortened by 0 bases and J by 6 bases, with 12 bases between the two germline ends. This CDR3 has 15 amino acids. CDR1 and CDR2 from the germline V gene are SGHAT and FQNNGV. CDR3 nucleotide sequence: TGTGCCAGCAGCTTAGATCGTGGGGCCATCAATGAGCAGTTCTTC. It specifies CASSLDRGAINEQFF.

This chain joins TRBV4-3 and TRBJ1-2; 7 nucleotides agree with TRBD1. This CDR3 comprises 16 residues. Germline CDR1 reads LGHNA; CDR2 reads YSLEER. V trimming: 4 bases; J trimming: 5 bases; junction bases outside the gene matches: 13. The CDR3 spells CASSLALDRVGYGYTF. CDR3 bases: TGCGCCAGCAGCCTAGCCTTAGACAGGGTAGGGTATGGCTACACCTTC.

J is TRBJ2-7 and V is TRBV6-5; maybe TRBD2 (6 bases). The V gene's germline CDR1 is MNHEY and CDR2 SVGAGI. Trimming took 0 bases from V and 5 from J, leaving 8 bases between them. The CDR3 totals 13 residues. CDR3 DNA: TGTGCCAGCAGTTACTCTGGGGAGGACGAGCAGTACTTC. Its translation: CASSYSGEDEQYF.

This clone showed up just once. This sample includes further DNA sequences coding for the same CDR3. This chain connects TRBV5-1 to TRBJ2-1; TRBD1 might be the D (6 bases). The length of the CDR3 is 13 residues. V was clipped by 0 bases and J by 6 bases, with 7 bases between them. In germline, CDR1 is SGHRS, CDR2 YFSETQ. CDR3 nucleotide sequence: TGCGCCAGCAGCTTGGGGGGGCCCAATGAGCAGTTCTTC. Protein: CASSLGGPNEQFF.

This CDR3 reads CASSSKQGINEKLFF. The CDR3 DNA reads TGTGCCAGCAGCTCAAAACAGGGAATCAATGAAAAACTGTTTTTT. The chain carries TRBV7-9 and TRBJ1-4; TRBD1 is a possible D gene (6 bases). CDR3 length equals 15 residues. V was clipped by 4 bases and J by 5 bases, with 14 bases between them. Germline lookup yields CDR1 SEHNR and CDR2 FQNEAQ (reference sequence).

This clone was observed a few times. The chain carries TRBV19 and TRBJ1-2, with TRBD1 identical over 8 bases. The germline CDR1 and CDR2 sequences are LNHDA and SQIVND (reference sequence). The CDR3 is 12 residues long. The trim removed 6 bases at V and 13 bases at J, leaving 10 bases unmatched. The CDR3, as DNA: TGTGCCAGTAGCTCATCGCAGGGGGCCCCCACCTTC. Its translation: CASSSSQGAPTF.

The chain combines TRBV19 with TRBJ2-7; TRBD2 matches at 13 bases. There are 15 residues in the CDR3. Germline V CDR1 and CDR2: LNHDA, SQIVND (reference sequence). Germline trimming cut 5 bases from V and 5 bases from J; bases unmatched to any gene: 6. In DNA, the CDR3 is TGTGCCAGTAGTTCGCACGGGACTAGCGGGGACGAGCAGTACTTC. Its translation is CASSSHGTSGDEQYF.

This clone was recorded a few times. As DNA, the CDR3 is TGTGCCAGCAGCCAAGAAAAGGCCAGAGGCGGTGAGCAGTTCTTC. The encoded protein is CASSQEKARGGEQFF. The chain couples TRBV4-2 to TRBJ2-1; D unresolved. This CDR3 contains 15 residues. V shed 0 bases and J shed 9 bases, with 15 bases lying between them. Per the germline V gene, CDR1 is LGHNA and CDR2 is YNFKEQ.